The T cell receptor (beta chain) under discussion was sequenced for a study of beta chain features in type 1 diabetes. Study as a whole: Investigators examined 85 million to 110 million sorted cells across all samples. General study results and limits: With patients and controls alike, PCR might favor shorter templates to an equal degree. Reduced insertions and increased deletions marked VDJ junctions in type 1 diabetes patients. Across patients, naive, central memory and Treg TCRB repertoires exhibited apparently greater similarity than was observed across healthy donors. Shortening that was moderate but significant affected the TCRB CDR3s of Type 1 diabetes patients in all four CD4+ subsets.

Expressed TCRB transcripts were sequenced, since all the RNA that had been isolated was reverse transcribed. Using immunoSEQ multiplex PCR, the repertoire was profiled, and TCRdb retains in-frame clones only, with some absent. The sample lists roughly 700,000 clones, around an eighth seen once, with about 0.02% in the top ten. This clone was seen only a few times. Its antigen is unknown. The CDR3 covers 15 residues. The V gene's germline CDR1 is SGHDN and CDR2 FVKESK. V shed 1 base, J shed 6 bases, and the junction held 7 bases outside the gene matches. Sequencing was carried out using naive CD4+ T cells from blood. This sequence joins TRBV14 and TRBJ2-7; 9 nucleotides agree with TRBD1. The receptor was isolated from a man younger than 30 with type 1 diabetes. The CDR3 loop reads CASSQAGTGWGEQYF. CDR3 DNA: TGTGCCAGCAGCCAAGCCGGGACAGGGTGGGGCGAGCAGTACTTC.